These T cell receptor beta chains were read from a single sample in a study of lymphopenia after photon versus proton radiotherapy. Assay used: immunoSEQ multiplex PCR; TCRdb lists only in-frame clones, some missing. The sample has approximately 70,000 clones, around 90% seen once. The material was peripheral blood, obtained from a patient treated with proton-based radiotherapy. These receptors were obtained from an elderly man with esophageal cancer. Both conserved end residues are part of each CDR3. The D gene is left open where the match is weak. Part of the rows lack a size; the others show once, few, many or a class for expanded clones.

size | J | length | D | V | CDR3 | DNA
few | TRBJ2-7 | 14 | - | TRBV5-4 | CASSSGGYSFEQYF | TGTGCCAGCAGCTCTGGGGGCTACTCTTTCGAGCAGTACTTC
few | TRBJ2-1 | 16 | TRBD2 | TRBV19 | CASSIVGGRASNEQFF | TGTGCCAGTAGTATAGTTGGAGGGAGGGCCTCCAATGAGCAGTTCTTC
- | TRBJ2-7 | 19 | TRBD1 | TRBV18 | CASSLTGTGTFLSSYEQYF | TGTGCCAGCTCATTAACCGGGACAGGGACATTCTTGAGCTCCTACGAGCAGTACTTC
- | TRBJ2-3 | 15 | TRBD2 | TRBV10-3 | CAVLRTSGSLDTQYF | TGTGCCGTCTTAAGGACTAGCGGGAGTTTGGATACGCAGTATTTT
- | TRBJ2-4 | 17 | TRBD1 | TRBV2 | CASSEGTGGKTKNIQYF | TGTGCCAGCAGTGAAGGGACAGGGGGCAAGACCAAAAACATTCAGTACTTC
- | TRBJ2-7 | 14 | - | TRBV7-2 | CASSFSQGFYEQYF | TGTGCCAGCAGCTTTTCACAGGGATTCTACGAGCAGTACTTC
- | TRBJ2-2 | 16 | - | TRBV19 | CASSTKGWFNTGELFF | TGTGCCAGTAGTACCAAGGGGTGGTTTAACACCGGGGAGCTGTTTTTT
- | TRBJ2-3 | 15 | - | TRBV25-1 | CASSSSQGLADTQYF | TGTGCCAGCAGTTCTAGCCAGGGCCTGGCAGATACGCAGTATTTT
- | TRBJ2-3 | 18 | - | TRBV7-2 | CASSLVWDPTGITDTQYF | TGTGCCAGCAGCTTAGTATGGGACCCGACGGGAATCACAGATACGCAGTATTTT
- | TRBJ2-7 | 11 | - | TRBV20-1 | CSARGTVEQYF | TGCAGTGCTAGAGGTACAGTCGAGCAGTACTTC
- | TRBJ1-2 | 12 | - | TRBV4-1 | CASSGANYGYTF | TGCGCCAGCAGCGGAGCTAACTATGGCTACACCTTC
- | TRBJ1-1 | 17 | TRBD1 | TRBV5-1 | CASSLGQGAMGDTEAFF | TGCGCCAGCAGCTTGGGACAGGGGGCCATGGGGGACACTGAAGCTTTCTTT
- | TRBJ1-1 | 13 | - | TRBV5-4 | CASSAPQGTEAFF | TGTGCCAGCAGCGCCCCGCAGGGCACTGAAGCTTTCTTT
- | TRBJ1-2 | 15 | - | TRBV19 | CASSIGITNLDGYTF | TGTGCCAGTAGTATCGGGATAACGAACCTCGATGGCTACACCTTC
- | TRBJ2-5 | 13 | - | TRBV7-2 | CASSTRQERTQYF | TGTGCCAGCAGCACTAGACAGGAAAGGACCCAGTACTTC
once | TRBJ1-2 | 15 | - | TRBV7-2 | CASSAGGFLNYGYTF | TGTGCCAGCAGCGCTGGCGGGTTCCTTAACTATGGCTACACCTTC
once | TRBJ1-3 | 15 | TRBD1 | TRBV6-5 | CASSRQGVGGNTIYF | TGTGCCAGCAGTAGACAGGGTGTGGGTGGAAACACCATATATTTT
- | TRBJ1-1 | 13 | - | TRBV5-6 | CASSLNLNTEAFF | TGTGCCAGCAGCTTGAACCTGAACACTGAAGCTTTCTTT
- | TRBJ1-4 | 16 | TRBD1 | TRBV18 | CASSPPGTGRIEKLFF | TGTGCCAGCTCACCACCGGGGACAGGGCGGATTGAAAAACTGTTTTTT
- | TRBJ1-1 | 14 | - | TRBV7-2 | CASSFRWADTEAFF | TGTGCCAGCAGCTTTAGGTGGGCGGACACTGAAGCTTTCTTT
few | TRBJ1-5 | 12 | - | TRBV5-6 | CASSLPDQPQHF | TGTGCCAGCAGCTTGCCCGATCAGCCCCAGCATTTT
- | TRBJ1-3 | 13 | - | TRBV10-3 | CAITRTNGNTIYF | TGTGCCATCACTCGGACAAATGGAAACACCATATATTTT
- | TRBJ2-2 | 14 | - | TRBV15 | CATSRGGDAGELFF | TGTGCCACCAGCAGAGGGGGGGACGCCGGGGAGCTGTTTTTT
once | TRBJ1-2 | 13 | - | TRBV5-6 | CASSTIRFYGYTF | TGTGCCAGCAGCACCATCAGATTCTATGGCTACACCTTC
- | TRBJ1-1 | 15 | - | TRBV7-8 | CASSLAARVRAEAFF | TGTGCCAGCAGCTTAGCCGCCAGGGTTAGGGCTGAAGCTTTCTTT
- | TRBJ2-3 | 14 | - | TRBV5-1 | CASSFAGLEDTQYF | TGCGCCAGCAGCTTTGCGGGCTTAGAAGATACGCAGTATTTT
- | TRBJ2-3 | 13 | - | TRBV5-6 | CASSLGSTDTQYF | TGTGCCAGCAGCTTGGGTAGCACAGATACGCAGTATTTT
- | TRBJ2-5 | 15 | TRBD2 | TRBV9 | CASSVGHGTRETQYF | TGTGCCAGCAGCGTAGGTCATGGGACTAGGGAGACCCAGTACTTC
once | TRBJ2-3 | 11 | - | TRBV6-5 | CASSYSYTQYF | TGTGCCAGCAGTTACTCGTATACGCAGTATTTT
- | TRBJ1-3 | 16 | - | TRBV15 | CATSTGMTRDGNTIYF | TGTGCCACCAGCACCGGGATGACGAGGGATGGAAACACCATATATTTT
- | TRBJ2-1 | 15 | TRBD2 | TRBV5-6 | CASSFRLAGTNEQFF | TGTGCCAGCAGCTTCAGACTAGCGGGGACCAATGAGCAGTTCTTC
- | TRBJ1-5 | 16 | - | TRBV7-2 | CASSLAIGRSNQPQHF | TGTGCCAGCAGCTTAGCGATAGGGAGGAGCAATCAGCCCCAGCATTTT
- | TRBJ1-5 | 15 | - | TRBV7-2 | CASSPGVRESQPQHF | TGTGCCAGCAGCCCCGGCGTAAGGGAAAGCCAGCCCCAGCATTTT
- | TRBJ1-2 | 15 | TRBD1 | TRBV7-9 | CASSTGQGVYYGYTF | TGTGCCAGCAGCACTGGACAGGGGGTGTACTATGGCTACACCTTC
- | TRBJ2-7 | 11 | - | TRBV7-2 | CASSSRLGQYF | TGTGCCAGCAGTTCCAGGCTGGGGCAGTACTTC
- | TRBJ2-7 | 15 | TRBD2 | TRBV5-4 | CASSLGLAGSYEQYF | TGTGCCAGCAGCTTGGGGCTAGCGGGCTCCTACGAGCAGTACTTC
- | TRBJ2-7 | 11 | - | TRBV11-3 | CASSLGNEQYF | TGTGCCAGCAGCTTGGGAAACGAGCAGTACTTC
- | TRBJ1-5 | 16 | - | TRBV27 | CASSYLGAVDGQPQHF | TGTGCCAGCAGTTATCTGGGGGCGGTGGACGGGCAGCCCCAGCATTTT
- | TRBJ2-6 | 17 | - | TRBV5-8 | CASSGASRVDGANVLTF | TGTGCCAGCAGTGGGGCGAGCAGGGTGGACGGGGCCAACGTCCTGACTTTC
- | TRBJ1-5 | 16 | TRBD1 | TRBV15 | CATSTLRDRGYQPQHF | TGTGCCACCAGCACCCTCAGGGACAGGGGATATCAGCCCCAGCATTTT